This TCR beta chain originates from a study of cytotoxic CD8 clonotypes in ibrutinib-treated CLL. About the research overall: Responses: approximately 25 partial, 2 complete; after median 68 months, 14 stayed remitted, around twelve progressed.

Libraries were prepared by immunoSEQ multiplex PCR; TCRdb keeps only in-frame clonotypes and omits some of them. In the table there are a few hundred thousand clones, 70% of which are singletons. The clonotype comes from a human donor with chronic lymphocytic leukemia. The input for sequencing was PBMCs, taken after 24 months of ibrutinib treatment.

The CDR3 loop is CASSGQINTEAFF. The CDR3 nucleotides are TGTGCCAGCAGCGGTCAGATCAACACTGAAGCTTTCTTT. The chain employs TRBV7-9 and TRBJ1-1; D is unclear. Germline V lookup: CDR1 SEHNR, CDR2 FQNEAQ (reference sequence). The germline V and J ends were trimmed by 5 bases and 2 bases, with 9 bases remaining between them. CDR3 size: 13 residues.